The rows below give T cell receptor beta chains drawn from one sample of a study of shared clonotypes between healthy human individuals. Sequencing used immunoSEQ multiplex PCR; TCRdb keeps in-frame clones, though not all of them. Among about 1 million clones listed, under 80% were seen once. Sequenced material: memory CD4+ T cells sorted from blood. The receptors come from a man aged 18 to 30 in good health. The CDR3 runs from the conserved cysteine through the conserved F or W. The order of the fields is J gene, clone size, V gene, D gene, CDR3 protein, CDR3 DNA. The D gene is left open where the match is weak. Some rows have no size entry. The others give once, few or many, or a class for an expanded clone.

>TRBJ1-2|.|TRBV4-3|.
CASRRGEGYYGYTF
TGCGCCAGCAGACGAGGTGAAGGGTACTATGGCTACACCTTC
>TRBJ1-6|.|TRBV10-3|.
CAISDRAGAISANSPLHF
TGTGCCATCAGTGATAGGGCAGGGGCCATTTCTGCTAATTCACCCCTCCACTTT
>TRBJ2-3|few|TRBV6-4|TRBD1
CASGTGFGGRTDTQYF
TGTGCCAGCGGGACAGGGTTTGGGGGTCGCACAGATACGCAGTATTTT
>TRBJ2-5|.|TRBV5-4|.
CASSSASETQYF
TGTGCCAGCAGCTCCGCCTCCGAGACCCAGTACTTC
>TRBJ1-6|.|TRBV6-5|.
CASSWGDNSPLHF
TGTGCCAGCAGTTGGGGAGATAATTCACCCCTCCACTTT
>TRBJ2-3|.|TRBV7-3|.
CASSSDITDTQYF
TGTGCCAGCAGCTCGGACATCACAGATACGCAGTATTTT
>TRBJ1-5|.|TRBV28|.
CASSLGQFNQPQHF
TGTGCCAGCAGTTTGGGGCAGTTCAATCAGCCCCAGCATTTT
>TRBJ2-1|.|TRBV30|.
CAWSPQTLEQFF
TGTGCCTGGAGTCCTCAGACTTTGGAGCAGTTCTTC
>TRBJ2-5|.|TRBV5-1|.
CASSSGDSILGETQYF
TGCGCCAGCAGCTCCGGCGATTCGATACTAGGGGAGACCCAGTACTTC
>TRBJ2-3|many|TRBV11-2|.
CASSLDMGVDTQYF
TGTGCCAGCAGCTTAGATATGGGAGTTGATACGCAGTATTTT
>TRBJ2-2|.|TRBV18|.
CASQTGGAANTGELFF
TGTGCCAGCCAAACCGGCGGGGCAGCGAACACCGGGGAGCTGTTTTTT
>TRBJ1-3|.|TRBV10-3|.
CAIGQLAGNTIYF
TGTGCCATCGGACAGCTCGCTGGAAACACCATATATTTT
>TRBJ2-7|.|TRBV6-1|.
CASASEGYEQYF
TGTGCCAGCGCGTCGGAGGGCTACGAGCAGTACTTC
>TRBJ1-2|.|TRBV7-2|.
CASSLDGANYGYTF
TGTGCCAGCAGCCTCGACGGGGCTAACTATGGCTACACCTTC
>TRBJ2-3|few|TRBV2|.
CASSERADTQYF
TGTGCCAGCAGTGAGAGGGCTGATACGCAGTATTTT
>TRBJ1-1|.|TRBV5-1|TRBD1
CASRGTGGFLNTEAFF
TGCGCCAGCAGAGGGACAGGGGGCTTCTTGAACACTGAAGCTTTCTTT
>TRBJ2-7|.|TRBV5-8|.
CASSRTDSPYEQYF
TGTGCCAGCAGCCGTACCGACAGCCCCTACGAGCAGTACTTC
>TRBJ2-7|.|TRBV27|TRBD2
CASRSGGRRDEQYF
TGTGCCAGCAGGTCGGGGGGGCGCCGGGACGAGCAGTACTTC
>TRBJ1-1|.|TRBV19|.
CASKDRSYTEAFF
TGTGCCAGTAAGGACAGATCTTACACTGAAGCTTTCTTT
>TRBJ1-2|.|TRBV11-2|.
CASSQYLQGSNNYGYTF
TGTGCCAGCAGCCAATACCTACAGGGATCTAATAACTATGGCTACACCTTC
>TRBJ2-1|.|TRBV29-1|.
CSVESRTGYNEQFF
TGCAGCGTTGAATCGAGGACGGGTTACAATGAGCAGTTCTTC
>TRBJ2-3|.|TRBV29-1|.
CSVEVRTQNSTDTQYF
TGCAGCGTTGAAGTCAGGACTCAAAATAGCACAGATACGCAGTATTTT
>TRBJ2-3|.|TRBV9|.
CASSVLREGAQYF
TGTGCCAGCAGCGTCCTAAGGGAAGGTGCGCAGTATTTT